Listed here is a single T cell receptor (beta chain). Its target is unknown. With 1 base removed from V and 0 bases from J, the gap between germline ends came to 13 bases. The CDR3 length is 16 residues. Looked up from germline, CDR1 is SGHAT and CDR2 is FQDESV (reference sequence). The data were obtained in a study of PD-L1 blockade in urothelial cancer. Study summary: The study started patients on atezolizumab around 2014, giving 1,200 mg intravenously every 3 weeks. Most patients, about 85% of the roughly 29, were males with bladder-origin cancer. The researchers analyzed blood 3 weeks (second dose) and 6 weeks after treatment start. Study-wide findings and caveats: Below-median blood TCR clonality before treatment forecast better survival.

The method was immunoSEQ multiplex PCR; TCRdb's version includes in-frame clones alone and lacks a portion of them. The sample yields 40,000 to 45,000 clones, approximately 83% seen once. Sample time point: peripheral blood 6 weeks after treatment start. This sequence joins TRBV11-1 and TRBJ2-7, with a tentative D call TRBD1 (6 bases). The source of this sequence is a man aged 60-69 years with urothelial cancer. Sequences were derived from PBMCs, sampled around atezolizumab (anti-PD-L1) treatment. The chain's CDR3 is CASSLGAGAISYEQYF. CDR3 coding DNA: TGTGCCAGCAGCTTAGGGGCAGGGGCCATCTCCTACGAGCAGTACTTC.